These T cell receptor beta chains were read from a single sample in a study of radiation and T cells in renal cell carcinoma. The assay was immunoSEQ multiplex PCR, and TCRdb's table has in-frame clones only and misses some. The repertoire includes over 45,000 clones, just under 80% of them detected once, and 7.3% sits in the top ten. Sequencing was performed on blood, taken from a patient whose treatment included radiotherapy and nephrectomy. These receptors were obtained from a man aged 60-69 years with renal cell carcinoma. CDR3s include the opening cysteine and the closing phenylalanine or tryptophan. D genes are given only for firm matches. Size values are once, few and many counts, or a class for expanded clones, and some rows have none.

d_call j_call clone_size v_call cdr3_aa cdr3_nt
TRBD1 TRBJ1-4 - TRBV2 CASSAQGALDEKLFF TGTGCCAGCAGTGCACAGGGGGCGCTGGATGAAAAACTGTTTTTT
- TRBJ2-7 - TRBV18 CASSPPVRGAYEQYF TGTGCCAGCTCACCACCGGTAAGGGGCGCCTACGAGCAGTACTTC
- TRBJ1-4 - TRBV18 CASSPRSGAAEKLFF TGTGCCAGCTCACCACGTTCAGGGGCCGCGGAAAAACTGTTTTTT
TRBD2 TRBJ2-1 - TRBV5-1 CASRPELAGGNEQFF TGCGCCAGCAGACCCGAACTAGCGGGAGGGAATGAGCAGTTCTTC
- TRBJ2-4 - TRBV4-1 CASSQEGGGAKNIQYF TGCGCCAGCAGCCAAGAGGGAGGAGGTGCCAAAAACATTCAGTACTTC
TRBD2 TRBJ2-5 once TRBV28 CASSSRQGTAGGPLLETQYF TGTGCCAGCAGTTCACGACAGGGTACAGCGGGAGGGCCTCTTCTAGAGACCCAGTACTTC
TRBD1 TRBJ1-1 once TRBV11-3 CASSDRDRNTEAFF TGTGCCAGCAGCGATCGGGACAGGAATACTGAAGCTTTCTTT
- TRBJ1-6 - TRBV14 CASSQTRGSPLHF TGTGCCAGCAGCCAAACTAGGGGGTCACCCCTCCACTTT
TRBD2 TRBJ2-1 - TRBV10-3 CAISTTGTSGRANEQFF TGTGCCATCAGTACCACCGGGACTAGCGGGAGGGCCAATGAGCAGTTCTTC
- TRBJ2-1 few TRBV7-6 CASSPGPYNEQFF TGTGCCAGCAGCCCCGGACCTTACAATGAGCAGTTCTTC
- TRBJ2-1 - TRBV7-8 CASSSGASSYNEQFF TGTGCCAGCAGCTCGGGAGCAAGCTCCTACAATGAGCAGTTCTTC
- TRBJ2-5 - TRBV27 CASSRARGETQYF TGTGCCAGCAGTAGGGCACGCGGGGAGACCCAGTACTTC
- TRBJ2-3 - TRBV11-2 CASMTTDTQYF TGTGCCAGCATGACAACAGATACGCAGTATTTT
- TRBJ1-2 - TRBV4-2 CASSQPGTAVSYGYTF TGTGCCAGCAGCCAACCAGGGACGGCCGTCTCCTATGGCTACACCTTC
- TRBJ2-3 - TRBV2 CASSEGSTDTQYF TGTGCCAGCAGTGAAGGTAGCACAGATACGCAGTATTTT
TRBD1 TRBJ2-2 - TRBV6-4 CASSDSRQGASGELFF TGTGCCAGCAGTGACTCACGGCAGGGGGCCAGCGGGGAGCTGTTTTTT
TRBD2 TRBJ2-1 - TRBV10-2 CASNELGTSGNNEQFF TGCGCCAGCAATGAGTTAGGGACTAGCGGAAACAATGAGCAGTTCTTC
- TRBJ2-7 - TRBV5-6 CASSSRVGEQYF TGTGCCAGCAGCTCCAGGGTCGGCGAGCAGTACTTC
TRBD2 TRBJ2-1 - TRBV16 CASSQSSRGGNEQFF TGTGCCAGCAGCCAATCGTCGCGGGGAGGGAATGAGCAGTTCTTC
- TRBJ2-2 - TRBV2 CASSLQGTNTGELFF TGTGCCAGCAGTCTTCAGGGTACGAACACCGGGGAGCTGTTTTTT
TRBD1 TRBJ2-7 - TRBV5-1 CASSFQGASYEQYF TGCGCCAGCAGCTTTCAGGGGGCCTCCTACGAGCAGTACTTC
- TRBJ2-3 - TRBV19 CASSIGVDLTDTQYF TGTGCCAGTAGTATAGGGGTAGACCTCACAGATACGCAGTATTTT
- TRBJ2-3 - TRBV6-5 CATRPGLLNTQYF TGTGCCACCAGACCGGGACTTCTTAATACGCAGTATTTT
- TRBJ1-6 - TRBV18 CASSPDPGNSPLHF TGTGCCAGCTCACCGGATCCTGGTAATTCACCCCTCCACTTT
- TRBJ1-5 few TRBV6-5 CASSPGVGQPQHF TGTGCCAGCAGTCCAGGAGTCGGTCAGCCCCAGCATTTT
- TRBJ2-3 - TRBV25-1 CASGSPGLKTDTQYF TGTGCCAGTGGAAGCCCGGGACTTAAAACAGATACGCAGTATTTT
TRBD2 TRBJ2-7 - TRBV7-2 CASSLGLAGTYEQYF TGTGCCAGCAGCTTAGGACTAGCGGGAACCTACGAGCAGTACTTC
- TRBJ2-3 - TRBV4-3 CASSQEGAGTPSDTQYF TGCGCCAGCAGCCAAGAGGGGGCCGGGACTCCCTCTGATACGCAGTATTTT
- TRBJ2-3 - TRBV7-6 CASSLIVGRRDTQYF TGTGCCAGCAGCTTAATAGTGGGTCGACGGGATACGCAGTATTTT
- TRBJ1-3 - TRBV19 CASLDSGRGNTIYF TGTGCCAGTTTGGATTCAGGTCGGGGAAACACCATATATTTT
TRBD1 TRBJ2-1 - TRBV7-8 CASRPDRASYNEQFF TGTGCCAGCAGACCTGACAGGGCTTCCTACAATGAGCAGTTCTTC
TRBD2 TRBJ2-1 - TRBV4-3 CASSLGLAGDEQFF TGCGCCAGCAGCCTGGGACTAGCGGGGGACGAGCAGTTCTTC
TRBD2 TRBJ2-3 few TRBV4-3 CASSVSGVSTDTQYF TGCGCCAGCAGCGTTAGCGGGGTAAGCACAGATACGCAGTATTTT
TRBD1 TRBJ2-3 - TRBV5-1 CASSARTGGTDTQYF TGCGCCAGCAGCGCCCGGACAGGGGGCACAGATACGCAGTATTTT
TRBD2 TRBJ2-5 - TRBV11-2 CASSLESGGEETQYF TGTGCCAGCAGCTTAGAAAGCGGGGGGGAAGAGACCCAGTACTTC
- TRBJ1-1 - TRBV18 CASSPRGGNTEAFF TGTGCCAGCTCACCACGAGGCGGGAACACTGAAGCTTTCTTT
TRBD1 TRBJ2-3 - TRBV10-3 CAISEPMKTGDADTQYF TGTGCCATCAGTGAGCCGATGAAAACAGGGGACGCAGATACGCAGTATTTT
- TRBJ1-2 - TRBV6-5 CASSYSRADYGYTF TGTGCCAGCAGTTACTCGAGGGCCGACTATGGCTACACCTTC
- TRBJ1-1 - TRBV4-3 CASSRGRGNTEAFF TGCGCCAGCAGCCGAGGTCGGGGGAACACTGAAGCTTTCTTT
TRBD1 TRBJ1-1 few TRBV7-2 CASSLDRGTEAFF TGTGCCAGCAGCTTAGACAGGGGCACTGAAGCTTTCTTT
- TRBJ1-2 - TRBV29-1 CSAFDRTLYGYTF TGCAGCGCATTTGACAGGACCTTATATGGCTACACCTTC
TRBD2 TRBJ2-1 - TRBV28 CASGLAGAYEQFF TGTGCCAGCGGACTAGCGGGAGCTTATGAGCAGTTCTTC
- TRBJ2-3 - TRBV6-1 CASSERGVTDTQYF TGTGCCAGCAGTGAAAGAGGGGTCACAGATACGCAGTATTTT
- TRBJ1-4 - TRBV25-1 CASSELDQGKLFF TGTGCCAGCAGTGAATTGGACCAGGGGAAACTGTTTTTT
- TRBJ2-1 - TRBV11-3 CASSFRSVSSYNEQFF TGTGCCAGCAGCTTTAGGAGCGTGAGCTCCTACAATGAGCAGTTCTTC